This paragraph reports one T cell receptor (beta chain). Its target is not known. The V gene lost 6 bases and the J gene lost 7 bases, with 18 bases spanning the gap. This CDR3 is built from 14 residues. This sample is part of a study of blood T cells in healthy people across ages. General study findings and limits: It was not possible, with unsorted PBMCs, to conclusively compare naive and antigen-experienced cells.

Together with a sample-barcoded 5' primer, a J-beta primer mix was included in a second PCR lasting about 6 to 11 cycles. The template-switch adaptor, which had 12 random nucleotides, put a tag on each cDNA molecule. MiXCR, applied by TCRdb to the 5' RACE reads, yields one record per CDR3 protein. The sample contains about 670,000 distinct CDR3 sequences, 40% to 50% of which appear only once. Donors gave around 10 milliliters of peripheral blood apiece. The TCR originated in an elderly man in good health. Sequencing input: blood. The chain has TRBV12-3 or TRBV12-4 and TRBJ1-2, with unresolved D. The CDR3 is CASRLSGPQRGYTF. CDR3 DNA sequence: TGTGCCAGCAGGCTCTCCGGCCCACAGCGTGGCTACACCTTC.